This T cell receptor beta chain emerged from a study of T cell changes during pregnancy in multiple sclerosis. Sequenced by immunoSEQ multiplex PCR; TCRdb stores in-frame clones only, minus some. This table holds about 94,000 clones, about 93% found once. The germline V gene encodes CDR1 SGDLS and CDR2 YYNGEE. This CDR3 has 20 residues. The V gene end was trimmed by 0 bases and the J gene end by 10 bases; junction bases not matched to a gene: 18. The sequencing used peripheral blood, collected after pregnancy. The source of this sequence is a female donor with multiple sclerosis, enrolled in a pregnancy study. The chain recombines TRBV9 with TRBJ2-1; TRBD2 agrees at 14 bases. In DNA form, the CDR3 reads TGTGCCAGCAGCGTAGGGGCGGGGACTAGCGGGAGTTTGCCGCAGGGCGAGCAGTTCTTC. This codes for CASSVGAGTSGSLPQGEQFF.